The 28 T cell receptor beta chains presented below share a single source sample, sequenced in a study of T cell responses to AZD1222 COVID-19 vaccine. Libraries were prepared by immunoSEQ multiplex PCR; TCRdb keeps only in-frame clonotypes and omits some of them. The table records over 150,000 clones, roughly 92% of them present only once. Sample: peripheral blood, taken 28 days after the second AZD1222 dose. Source of these receptors: an adult who received the AZD1222 COVID-19 vaccine.

The V call is TRBV7-9, the J call TRBJ1-6, with 7 positions matching TRBD1. The germline V gene encodes CDR1 SEHNR and CDR2 FQNEAQ (reference sequence). CDR3 length equals 15 residues. V lost 5 bases to trimming and J lost 7 bases; unmatched junction nucleotides: 8. CDR3 sequence (DNA): TGTGCCAGCAGCCACAACGACAGGGAGAATTCACCCCTCCACTTT. Protein: CASSHNDRENSPLHF.

The chain links TRBV27 to TRBJ2-2; possibly TRBD1 for D (6 bases). Trimming stripped 2 bases from V and 0 bases from J, with 7 bases between. CDR1 and CDR2 (germline): MNHEY, SMNVEV (reference sequence). The length of the CDR3 is 15 residues. CDR3 in DNA: TGTGCCAGCAGTTTAGACAGGACGAACACCGGGGAGCTGTTTTTT. It is translated as CASSLDRTNTGELFF.

The chain links TRBV6-2 or TRBV6-3 to TRBJ1-4, with unresolved D. V was pared by 5 bases and J by 8 bases, with 15 bases between. CDR1 is MNHEY, CDR2 SVGEGT, per germline. The CDR3 is 14 residues long. CDR3 loop: CASSPRLLGEKLFF. CDR3 coding DNA: TGTGCCAGCAGTCCCCGTCTCTTGGGGGAAAAACTGTTTTTT.

The chain couples TRBV13 to TRBJ1-5; D remains ambiguous. V was trimmed by 4 bases and J by 6 bases, leaving 10 bases between them. Germline CDR1 is PRHDT and CDR2 is FYEKMQ (reference sequence). The CDR3 has 13 residues. CDR3 nucleotide sequence: TGTGCCAGCAGCTGGGGAGGCGGTCAGCCCCAGCATTTT. This translates into CASSWGGGQPQHF.

The V and J genes are TRBV7-2 and TRBJ2-3; 11 positions agree with TRBD2. V lost 2 bases to trimming and J lost 2 bases; unmatched junction nucleotides: 3. Germline V lookup: CDR1 SGHTA, CDR2 FQGNSA. The CDR3 runs 16 residues. CDR3: CASSLLTSGDTDTQYF. CDR3 DNA: TGTGCCAGCAGCTTATTGACTAGCGGGGACACAGATACGCAGTATTTT.

The chain carries TRBV3-1 (or the pseudogene TRBV3-2) and TRBJ2-3, with D unresolved. Trimming took 1 base from V and 4 from J, leaving 9 bases between them. Germline V CDR1 and CDR2: LGHDT, YNNKEL (reference sequence). The CDR3 consists of 14 residues. Here the CDR3 DNA reads TGTGCCAGCAGCCAAGCCTCTACTGCAGATACGCAGTATTTT. Translated: CASSQASTADTQYF.

The chain uses TRBV7-3 and TRBJ2-5; 10 bases line up with TRBD2. The germline V gene has CDR1 SGHTA and CDR2 FQGTGA. The CDR3 has 16 residues. Trimming cost V 4 bases and J 3 bases; bases outside gene matches: 8. CDR3: CASSSGGLADKETQYF. Written as DNA, the CDR3 is TGTGCCAGCAGCTCGGGAGGACTAGCGGATAAAGAGACCCAGTACTTC.

The V call is TRBV28, the J call TRBJ1-5, with D unclear. The ends were cut back, 5 bases at V and 4 bases at J, with 3 bases in the middle. The CDR3 totals 11 residues. Germline loops: CDR1 MDHEN, CDR2 SYDVKM. In DNA form, the CDR3 reads TGTGCCAGCAGTCCTAATCAGCCCCAGCATTTT. Its translation is CASSPNQPQHF. The complete variable domain, with remaining parts taken from reference TRBV28 and TRBJ1-5, reads DVKVTQSSRYLVKRTGEKVFLECVQDMDHENMFWYRQDPGLGLRLIYFSYDVKMKEKGDIPEGYSVSREKKERFSLILESASTNQTSMYLCASSPNQPQHFGDGTRLSIL.

This clone was observed a single time. The chain has TRBV11-2 and TRBJ2-2; tentative D call: TRBD2 (5 bases). Per germline, CDR1 SGHAT and CDR2 FQNNGV. Trimming removed 5 bases from V and 6 bases from J, with 13 bases in between. The CDR3 contains 14 residues. DNA of the CDR3: TGTGCCAGCAGCCCGACTACTAGTTCCGGGGAGCTGTTTTTT. This gives the protein CASSPTTSSGELFF.

The chain combines TRBV28 with TRBJ1-2, with 12 bases matching TRBD1. The length of the CDR3 is 15 residues. Unmatched junction bases numbered 11, after V lost 11 bases and J lost 4 bases. Germline assignment: CDR1 MDHEN and CDR2 SYDVKM. In DNA form, the CDR3 reads TGTGCCGGGGGACAGGGGGCCCTCGAAAGCTATGGCTACACCTTC. Translated: CAGGQGALESYGYTF.

V usage is TRBV15 and J usage is TRBJ1-5, with 8 positions matching TRBD1. CDR1 is LNHNV and CDR2 is YYDKDF in the germline V gene (reference sequence). This CDR3 has 16 amino acids. The trim removed 0 bases at V and 6 bases at J, leaving 7 bases unmatched. The CDR3 here is CATSRDVATGVQPQHF. CDR3 nucleotides: TGTGCCACCAGCAGAGATGTCGCGACAGGGGTTCAGCCCCAGCATTTT. Drawing the rest from reference TRBV15 and TRBJ1-5, the complete variable domain is DAMVIQNPRYQVTQFGKPVTLSCSQTLNHNVMYWYQQKSSQAPKLLFHYYDKDFNNEADTPDNFQSRRPNTSFCFLDIRSPGLGDTAMYLCATSRDVATGVQPQHFGDGTRLSIL.

The rearrangement joins TRBV28 to TRBJ1-5, with TRBD1 matching 7 bases. V lost 6 bases, J lost 0 bases, and 17 bases stayed unmatched. Germline loops: CDR1 MDHEN, CDR2 SYDVKM. This CDR3 contains 19 residues. CDR3 sequence: CASRRTGTAFTISNQPQHF. In nucleotides, the CDR3 is TGTGCCAGCAGGCGAACCGGGACAGCTTTTACAATTAGCAATCAGCCCCAGCATTTT.

The chain links TRBV6-2 or TRBV6-3 to TRBJ2-2; D gene uncertain. The CDR3 has 12 residues. Trimming pared 3 bases from V and 2 bases from J, leaving 1 base between. CDR1 is MNHEY, CDR2 SVGEGT, per germline. The CDR3 reads CASSYNTGELFF. The CDR3 nucleotides read TGTGCCAGCAGTTATAACACCGGGGAGCTGTTTTTT.

J is TRBJ1-5 and V is TRBV18; 7 bases agree with TRBD1. With 5 bases clipped from V and 0 bases from J, the junction kept 4 bases outside the gene matches. Germline V gene data show CDR1 as KGHSH and CDR2 as LQKENI. The CDR3 runs to 15 residues. The CDR3 reads CASSEDRLSNQPQHF. The CDR3 nucleotides are TGTGCCAGCTCAGAGGACAGGCTTAGCAATCAGCCCCAGCATTTT.

The V and J genes are TRBV6-5 and TRBJ2-7; D gene ambiguous. V was shortened by 3 bases and J by 2 bases, with 11 bases between the two germline ends. CDR1 is MNHEY and CDR2 is SVGAGI in the germline V gene. The CDR3 runs 14 residues. CDR3 sequence: CASSYDGRPYEQYF. For the CDR3, the DNA is TGTGCCAGCAGTTATGACGGGCGCCCCTACGAGCAGTACTTC.

This clone has just one count. The rearrangement joins TRBV15 to TRBJ2-3, with 10 bases lining up with TRBD2. With V trimmed by 0 bases and J by 1 base, 7 bases remained unmatched. The CDR3 contains 18 residues. CDR1 and CDR2 from the germline V gene are LNHNV and YYDKDF (reference sequence). The CDR3 here is CATSRDAASGGRTDTQYF. The CDR3 DNA reads TGTGCCACCAGCAGAGATGCGGCTAGCGGGGGACGCACAGATACGCAGTATTTT.

The table lists this clone with a count of one. This chain links TRBV2 with TRBJ2-3; D uncertain. The CDR3 is 11 amino acids. Trimming took off 5 bases at V and 3 bases at J, with 3 bases between the two ends. Per the germline V gene, CDR1 is SNHLY and CDR2 is FYNNEI. CDR3 sequence: CASSLTDTQYF. The CDR3 coding sequence is TGTGCCAGCAGTCTAACAGATACGCAGTATTTT.

The rearrangement uses TRBV7-2 and TRBJ2-5, with 7 bases that match TRBD1. The germline gives CDR1 SGHTA, CDR2 FQGNSA. The CDR3 totals 16 residues. V trimming: 3 bases; J trimming: 2 bases; junction bases outside the gene matches: 9. For the CDR3, the DNA is TGTGCCAGCAGCTTCCACGCCGGGACAGTACAAGAGACCCAGTACTTC. Translating gives CASSFHAGTVQETQYF.

This sequence joins TRBV10-3 and TRBJ2-3; D unresolved. This CDR3 is 12 amino acids long. Germline-derived CDR1 and CDR2 are ENHRY and SYGVKD. Deletions cut 5 bases from V and 4 bases from J, with 7 bases between. CDR3 sequence (DNA): TGTGCCATCAGTACCTCTTCAGATACGCAGTATTTT. Translating it yields CAISTSSDTQYF.

This clone was counted only a few times. This rearrangement joins TRBV14 to TRBJ1-2, with D possibly TRBD1 on 5 matching bases. Germline-derived CDR1 and CDR2 are SGHDN and FVKESK. The CDR3 covers 13 residues. Trimming took 0 bases from V and 5 from J, leaving 7 bases between them. CDR3 protein: CASSQEDRYGYTF. CDR3 nucleotides: TGTGCCAGCAGCCAAGAAGACAGATATGGCTACACCTTC.

The chain combines TRBV19 with TRBJ1-2; 10 bases line up with TRBD1. Germline V gene sequence: CDR1 LNHDA, CDR2 SQIVND (reference sequence). This CDR3 region has 14 residues. V lost 5 bases, J lost 8 bases, and 8 bases stayed unmatched. The CDR3 bases are TGTGCCAGTAGTCCGGGGACAGGGGTAATAGGCTACACCTTC. Translation: CASSPGTGVIGYTF.

V gene TRBV3-1 (or the pseudogene TRBV3-2) combines with J gene TRBJ2-5; no definite D call. Trimming took off 1 base at V and 9 bases at J, with 6 bases between the two ends. This CDR3 is built from 11 residues. Germline V CDR1 and CDR2: LGHDT, YNNKEL (reference sequence). The CDR3 nucleotides read TGTGCCAGCAGCCAAGCTGGCCCCCAGTACTTC. Translated: CASSQAGPQYF.

The rearrangement uses TRBV28 and TRBJ2-1; D assignment may be TRBD1 or TRBD2 (6 bases each). V dropped 5 bases and J dropped 9 bases, with 17 bases sitting between them. Germline CDR1 MDHEN, CDR2 SYDVKM. CDR3 length equals 14 residues. The CDR3 region has the DNA TGTGCCAGCAGTCCCACCGCACGGGGGCGTGAGCAGTTCTTC. Translating gives CASSPTARGREQFF.

This clone was observed once. This chain connects TRBV7-9 to TRBJ1-6, with unresolved D. Trimming took off 2 bases at V and 7 bases at J, with 12 bases between the two ends. This CDR3 contains 15 residues. Germline CDR1 reads SEHNR; CDR2 reads FQNEAQ (reference sequence). The CDR3 sequence: CASSLKLGVNSPLHF. CDR3 nucleotides: TGTGCCAGCAGCTTAAAGCTGGGAGTAAATTCACCCCTCCACTTT.

This clone appeared a single time. The chain couples TRBV3-1 (or the pseudogene TRBV3-2) to TRBJ2-2, with D possibly being TRBD1 (6 bases). V was pared by 1 base and J by 5 bases, with 14 bases between. Per germline, CDR1 LGHDT and CDR2 YNNKEL (reference sequence). The CDR3 has 16 residues. CDR3 sequence: CASSQVSGARTGELFF. The CDR3 region has the DNA TGTGCCAGCAGCCAAGTATCAGGGGCCAGAACCGGGGAGCTGTTTTTT.

The rearrangement links TRBV13 to TRBJ1-3, with unresolved D. Germline V gene sequence: CDR1 PRHDT, CDR2 FYEKMQ (reference sequence). The CDR3 covers 12 residues. V was cut by 2 bases and J by 2 bases, with 1 base left in between. The DNA of the CDR3 is TGTGCCAGCAGCTTAACTGGAAACACCATATATTTT. Translated, it gives CASSLTGNTIYF.

The V and J genes are TRBV5-1 and TRBJ2-3; 11 nucleotides align to TRBD1. V shed 0 bases, J shed 3 bases, and the junction held 3 bases outside the gene matches. The germline V gene has CDR1 SGHRS and CDR2 YFSETQ. The CDR3 runs to 16 residues. The CDR3 region is CASSLGGTGGTDTQYF. In DNA form, the CDR3 reads TGCGCCAGCAGCTTGGGAGGGACAGGGGGAACAGATACGCAGTATTTT.

This sequence joins TRBV28 and TRBJ2-3, with a tentative D call TRBD2 (6 bases). Trimming removed 5 bases from V and 3 bases from J, with 15 bases in between. Germline V gene data show CDR1 as MDHEN and CDR2 as SYDVKM. The CDR3 length is 15 residues. CDR3 sequence (DNA): TGTGCCAGCAGTCCGATGGGGGGTCAAACAGATACGCAGTATTTT. This gives the protein CASSPMGGQTDTQYF.